A single TCR beta chain is shown here with its context. Approximately 9.7 milliliters was the volume of peripheral blood drawn from each donor. For the second PCR, which ran for 7 to 11 cycles, a sample-barcoded 5' primer and a J-beta primer mix were used. One entry per CDR3 protein results from TCRdb running MiXCR on the 5' RACE reads. Of approximately 780,000 distinct CDR3 sequences listed, 20% to 30% were seen once; the top ten hold over 2.5%. The entry originates in a study of blood T cells in healthy people across ages. Per the germline V gene, CDR1 is KGHSH and CDR2 is LQKENI. The CDR3 sequence is 14 residues long. Trimming left V 2 bases short and J 5 bases short, with 12 bases between. The same specimen was also included in a second study, on T cells of mothers and their children. Turning to that study: Slightly, though not significantly, more overlap was seen in related than in unrelated mother-child pairs.

The sequence derives from a boy between 5 and 17 years old in good health. Sequenced: blood. The V gene is TRBV18, the J gene TRBJ1-1; D perhaps matches TRBD1 (6 bases). The CDR3, as DNA: TGTGCCAGCTCACCAGGGGGGCCTACGACTGAAGCTTTCTTT. It translates to CASSPGGPTTEAFF.